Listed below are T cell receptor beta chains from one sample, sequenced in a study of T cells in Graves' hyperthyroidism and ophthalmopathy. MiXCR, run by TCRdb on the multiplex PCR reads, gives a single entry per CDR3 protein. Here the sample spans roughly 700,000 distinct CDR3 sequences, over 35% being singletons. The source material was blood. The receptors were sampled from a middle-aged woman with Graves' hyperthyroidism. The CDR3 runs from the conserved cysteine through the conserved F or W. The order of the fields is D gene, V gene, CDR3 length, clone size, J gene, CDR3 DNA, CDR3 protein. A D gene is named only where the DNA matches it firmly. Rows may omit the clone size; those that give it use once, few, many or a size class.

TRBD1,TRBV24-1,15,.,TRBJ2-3,TGTGCCACCCGCACCGGGACAGGGCACACAGATACGCAGTATTTT,CATRTGTGHTDTQYF
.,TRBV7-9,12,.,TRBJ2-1,TGTGCCAGCAGCTTCCTCTCGGGGGAGCAGTTCTTC,CASSFLSGEQFF
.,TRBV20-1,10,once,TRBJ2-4,TGCAGTGCTAGATCCCGCATTCAGTACTTC,CSARSRIQYF
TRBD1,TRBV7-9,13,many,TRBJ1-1,TGTGCCAGCAGCTCCAGGGACAGCTTCAAAGCTTTCTTT,CASSSRDSFKAFF
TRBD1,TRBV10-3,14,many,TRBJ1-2,TGTGCCATCACCAGGACAGGGGAGAACTATGGCTACACCTTC,CAITRTGENYGYTF
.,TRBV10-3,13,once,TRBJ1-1,TGTGCCATCAGTGAGCGGGCCGGCACTGAAGCTTTCTTT,CAISERAGTEAFF
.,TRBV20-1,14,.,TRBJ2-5,TGCAGTGCTAGTATCGGCTTGTACGTGGAGACCCAGTACTTC,CSASIGLYVETQYF
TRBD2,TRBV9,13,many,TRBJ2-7,TGTGCCAGCAGCGAGAGCGGGGGTCCCGAGCAGTACTTC,CASSESGGPEQYF
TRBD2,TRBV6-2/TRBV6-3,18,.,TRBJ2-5,TGTGCCAGCAGCACTGCGGGCAGCGGGAGGGCCCGCCAAGAGACCCAGTACTTC,CASSTAGSGRARQETQYF
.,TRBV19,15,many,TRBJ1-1,TGTGCCAGTAGTATAGTTCGGTATATGAACACTGAAGCTTTCTTT,CASSIVRYMNTEAFF
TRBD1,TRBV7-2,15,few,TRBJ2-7,TGTGCCAGCAGCGGAATGGGACAGGGGGCTAACGAGCAGTACTTC,CASSGMGQGANEQYF
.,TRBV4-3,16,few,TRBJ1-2,TGCGCCAGCAGCCAAGATTTATGGGACGTCGGTGGGGGCTACACCTTC,CASSQDLWDVGGGYTF
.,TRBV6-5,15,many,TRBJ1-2,TGTGCCAGCAGTTACAATCCGGGGGCAGGCTATGGCTACACCTTC,CASSYNPGAGYGYTF
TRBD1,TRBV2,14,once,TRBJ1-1,TGTGCCAGCGCTGGGGACAGTTTGGACACTGAAGCTTTCTTT,CASAGDSLDTEAFF
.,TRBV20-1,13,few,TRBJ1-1,TGCAGTGCTCCCCCCCAGGGAGGCACTGAAGCTTTCTTT,CSAPPQGGTEAFF
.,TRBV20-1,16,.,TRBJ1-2,TGCAGTGCTAGACCACGAGGCGTGGGGTTCGTCTATGGCTACACCTTC,CSARPRGVGFVYGYTF
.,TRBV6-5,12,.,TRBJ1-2,TGTGCCAGCAGGAAGGTAAACTATGGCTACACCTTC,CASRKVNYGYTF
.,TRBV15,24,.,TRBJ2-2,.,CATSRRQAGANVLTFGAGTGELFF
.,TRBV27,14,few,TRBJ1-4,TGTGCCAGCAGTTTTCGGAGAACTAATGAAAAACTGTTTTTT,CASSFRRTNEKLFF
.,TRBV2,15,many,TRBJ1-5,TGTGCCAGCAGCCGAGAAAGTTATAGCAATCAGCCCCAGCATTTT,CASSRESYSNQPQHF
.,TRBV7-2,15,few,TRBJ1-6,TGTGCCAGCAGCCAAGGCGGACGGCATAATTCACCCCTCCACTTT,CASSQGGRHNSPLHF
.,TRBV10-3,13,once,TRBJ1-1,TGTGCCATCAGTGAGCCGATGAACACTGAAGCTTTCTTT,CAISEPMNTEAFF
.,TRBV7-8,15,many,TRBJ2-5,TGTGCCAGCAGCTCTCGGCCCGGGGAGAGAGAGACCCAGTACTTC,CASSSRPGERETQYF
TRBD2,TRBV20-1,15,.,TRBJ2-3,TGCAGTGCTAGAGATGGCGGGGGTGTCACAGATACGCAGTATTTT,CSARDGGGVTDTQYF
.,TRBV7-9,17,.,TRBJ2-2,TGTGCCAGCAGCCAAGTCGTGGGAGAGTGGCCTAGCGGGGAGCTGTTTTTT,CASSQVVGEWPSGELFF
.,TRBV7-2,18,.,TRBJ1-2,TGTGCCAGCAGTTACTCTGGATACAGGGCCGGCACAGACTATGGCTACACCTTC,CASSYSGYRAGTDYGYTF
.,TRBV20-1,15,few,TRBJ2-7,TGCAGTGCTAGACTCGGACAGCGACCTACCTACGAGCAGTACTTC,CSARLGQRPTYEQYF
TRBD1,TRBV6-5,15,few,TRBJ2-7,TGTGCCAGCAGTTACTCGGGACAGGGGTCCCACGAGCAGTACTTC,CASSYSGQGSHEQYF
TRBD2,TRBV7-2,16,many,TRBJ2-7,TGTGCCAGCAGCTTTTATGCGGGAGGGCCCAACTACGAGCAGTACTTC,CASSFYAGGPNYEQYF
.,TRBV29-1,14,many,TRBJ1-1,TGCAGCGCTTACCCCAGGGGTGGGAACACTGAAGCTTTCTTT,CSAYPRGGNTEAFF
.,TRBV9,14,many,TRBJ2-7,TGTGCCAGCAGCGTAGAAGGAATCCGTGACGAGCAGTACTTC,CASSVEGIRDEQYF
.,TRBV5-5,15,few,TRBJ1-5,TGTGCCAGCAGCTTGGAATCAGGGGATAATCAGCCCCAGCATTTT,CASSLESGDNQPQHF
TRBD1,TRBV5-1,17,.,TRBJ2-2,TGCGCCAGCAGCTTGGCGGGACAGGGGGCCGGCACCGGGGAGCTGTTTTTT,CASSLAGQGAGTGELFF
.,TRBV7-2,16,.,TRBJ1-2,TGTGCCAGCAGCTCACAATCCAGGGTCCAAGACTATGGCTACACCTTC,CASSSQSRVQDYGYTF
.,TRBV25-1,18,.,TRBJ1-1,TGTGCCAGCAGCCCACTTTTAGGGGACCTTAGCATGAACACTGAAGCTTTCTTT,CASSPLLGDLSMNTEAFF
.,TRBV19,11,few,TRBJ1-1,TGTGCCAGTAGAGACGCGGCTGAAGCTTTCTTT,CASRDAAEAFF
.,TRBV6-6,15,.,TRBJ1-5,TGTGCCAGCAGCGATCGCAGGGGAGGAAACCAGCCCCAGCATTTT,CASSDRRGGNQPQHF
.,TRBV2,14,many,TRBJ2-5,TGTGCCAGCAGGAAGCCCGACTACCAAGAGACCCAGTACTTC,CASRKPDYQETQYF
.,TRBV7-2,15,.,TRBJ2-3,TGTGCCAGCAGCTTTGGCGGGGAGCCACGGGATACGCAGTATTTT,CASSFGGEPRDTQYF
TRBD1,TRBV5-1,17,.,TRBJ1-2,TGCGCCAGCAGCCAGGACGAAGGGACAGGGGAAGGCTATGGCTACACCTTC,CASSQDEGTGEGYGYTF
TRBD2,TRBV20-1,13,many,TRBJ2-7,TGCAGTGCTATCTATAGCGGGAGCTACGAGCAGTACTTC,CSAIYSGSYEQYF
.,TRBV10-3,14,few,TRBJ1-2,TGTGCCATCAGTGAGAGGGACGCAAGGGACGGCTACACCTTC,CAISERDARDGYTF
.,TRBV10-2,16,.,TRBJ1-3,TGTGCCAGCAGTCCCCGATCGGACAGCTCTGGAAACACCATATATTTT,CASSPRSDSSGNTIYF
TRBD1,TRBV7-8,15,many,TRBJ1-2,TGTGCCAGCAGCTTATCACCGGGACAGGGGATCGGCTACACCTTC,CASSLSPGQGIGYTF
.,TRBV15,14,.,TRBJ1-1,TGTGCCACCAGCAGTGCCTCCATTCACACTGAAGCTTTCTTT,CATSSASIHTEAFF
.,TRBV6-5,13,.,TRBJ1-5,TGTGCCAGCAGTGAAGCCCTTAGTAGGCCCCAGCATTTT,CASSEALSRPQHF
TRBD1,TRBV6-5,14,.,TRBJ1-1,TGTGCCAGCAGTTACAATGGCAGGGGGACTGAAGCTTTCTTT,CASSYNGRGTEAFF
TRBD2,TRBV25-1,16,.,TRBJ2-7,TGTGCCAGCAGCCGGGATAGCGGGAGAGGGGACTACGAGCAGTACTTC,CASSRDSGRGDYEQYF
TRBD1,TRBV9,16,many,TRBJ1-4,TGTGCCAGCAGCGTAGAAAGGACAGGCGGGGATGAAAAACTGTTTTTT,CASSVERTGGDEKLFF
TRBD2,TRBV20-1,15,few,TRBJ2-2,TGCAGTGCTATCCTAGCGGGCCTTAACACCGGGGAGCTGTTTTTT,CSAILAGLNTGELFF
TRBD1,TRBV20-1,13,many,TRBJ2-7,TGCAGTGCTACCCCGGGACAGGGTCTCGAGCAGTACTTC,CSATPGQGLEQYF
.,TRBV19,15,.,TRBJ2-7,TGTGCCAGTAGTATGAGTACCGAGCCATATTACGAGCAGTACTTC,CASSMSTEPYYEQYF
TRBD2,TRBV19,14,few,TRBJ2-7,TGTGCCAGTAGTGCAACAACTAGCGGCTACGAGCAGTACTTC,CASSATTSGYEQYF
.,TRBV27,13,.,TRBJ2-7,TGTGCCTCAGCTGGGACACTTACCTACGAGCAGTACTTC,CASAGTLTYEQYF
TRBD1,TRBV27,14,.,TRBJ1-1,TGTGCCAGCAGTTTTTCGACAGGGCGCACTGAAGCTTTCTTT,CASSFSTGRTEAFF
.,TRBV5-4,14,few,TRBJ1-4,TGTGCCAGCAGCCTGATCCCTATATCCCGAAAACTGTTTTTT,CASSLIPISRKLFF
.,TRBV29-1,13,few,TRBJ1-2,TGCAGCGTTGATCGTAACCTAATCTATGGCTACACCTTC,CSVDRNLIYGYTF
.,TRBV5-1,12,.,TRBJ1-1,TGCGCCAGCAGGGATACAGGAATTAGTGCTTTCTTT,CASRDTGISAFF
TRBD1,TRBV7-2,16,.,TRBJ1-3,TGTGCCAGCAGCTCCGGACAGGGATCGGCCGGAAACACCATATATTTT,CASSSGQGSAGNTIYF